The 2 T cell receptor beta chains in this list originate from one sample, sequenced in a study of T cell responses to AZD1222 COVID-19 vaccine (dated by TCRdb to the early 2020s). Receptor amplification or capture employed the immunoSEQ multiplex PCR assay. Not all clones reach the TCRdb copy of this immuneACCESS table, which keeps in-frame sequences only. Checked studies attribute under half of the gap to unresolved V genes and leave the rest unexplained. This sample has about 150,000 clones in its table, and around 84% of those were observed once. Around 5% of the sample is held by the ten biggest clonotypes. The sample's time point label is to be understood as: about 28 days (+/-7) after the second vaccine dose. Sequences were derived from peripheral blood, sampled 28 days after the second AZD1222 dose. These receptors came from an adult who received the AZD1222 COVID-19 vaccine.

This clone was seen just once. This sequence joins TRBV5-1 and TRBJ2-5; possible D gene TRBD2, 5 bases. Germline CDR1 reads SGHRS; CDR2 reads YFSETQ. The CDR3 runs 15 residues. V was shortened by 3 bases and J by 1 base, with 13 bases between the two germline ends. DNA of the CDR3: TGCGCCAGCAGCTCTACCTCGGGGTCCCAAGAGACCCAGTACTTC. It encodes CASSSTSGSQETQYF.

This rearrangement joins TRBV6-1 to TRBJ1-5, with a possible D match to TRBD1 (6 bases). Germline V gene lookup returns CDR1 MNHNS and CDR2 SASEGT. This CDR3 spans 17 amino acids. Between the trimmed V and J ends, which lost 3 bases and 2 bases, there was a span of 17 bases. The CDR3 DNA is TGTGCCAGCAGTGATACGGGCCTCCCAGGGGGCAATCAGCCCCAGCATTTT. Amino acids: CASSDTGLPGGNQPQHF.